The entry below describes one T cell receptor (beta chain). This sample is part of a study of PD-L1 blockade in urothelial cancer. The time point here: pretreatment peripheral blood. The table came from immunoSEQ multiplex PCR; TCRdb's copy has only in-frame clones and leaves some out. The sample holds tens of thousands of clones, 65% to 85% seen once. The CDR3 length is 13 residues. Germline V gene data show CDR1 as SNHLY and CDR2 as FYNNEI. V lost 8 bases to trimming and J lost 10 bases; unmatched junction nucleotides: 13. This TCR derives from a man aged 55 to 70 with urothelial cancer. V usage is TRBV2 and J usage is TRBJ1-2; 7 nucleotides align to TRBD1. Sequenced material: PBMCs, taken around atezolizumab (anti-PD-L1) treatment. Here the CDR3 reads CASLLDRVGNYTF. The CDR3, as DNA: TGTGCCAGCCTCCTAGACAGGGTCGGAAACTACACCTTC.